This T cell receptor (beta chain) was observed in a study of cytomegalovirus exposure and HLA in healthy donors. V shed 1 base, J shed 4 bases, and the junction held 5 bases outside the gene matches. Germline CDR1 reads KGHSY; CDR2 reads FQNENV. This CDR3 has 16 amino acids. The PCR had 60 Vbeta and 13 Jbeta primers. Only in-frame clones appear in the TCRdb table, and some are missing; sequencing was by immunoSEQ multiplex PCR. The data hold 140,000 to 150,000 clones, with just under 75% observed a single time. Input material: PBMCs. The TCR comes from a woman younger than 35 in good health and CMV-seronegative. The chain links TRBV16 to TRBJ2-5; 11 bases fit TRBD2. CDR3 loop: CASSQLGLAEGETQYF. DNA for the CDR3: TGTGCCAGCAGCCAATTGGGACTAGCGGAGGGAGAGACCCAGTACTTC.